This T cell receptor (beta chain) was recovered during a study of low-dose radiotherapy and immunotherapy resistance in tumors. At least ten counts were recorded for this clonotype. TRAV- and TRBV-specific primers primed first-strand cDNA, covering alpha and beta chains. The authors ran about 21 PCR cycles to amplify TCRs with a constant-region primer and V-primer adapter. One entry per CDR3 protein, called by TCRdb with MiXCR from the reads. In the table there are more than 70,000 distinct CDR3 sequences, around 20% of which are singletons. As to time point: after trial treatment. As to treatment: LDRT plus nivolumab, ipilimumab, low-dose cyclophosphamide and aspirin (RACIN trial). The germline V gene encodes CDR1 LGHNA and CDR2 YSLEER. After removal of 4 bases from V and 2 bases from J, the junction contained 4 bases not matched to a gene. The CDR3 has 14 amino acids.

This chain joins TRBV4-3 and TRBJ2-7; 8 positions match TRBD2. The sequence was obtained from a female donor with ovarian cancer. Sequencing was performed on PBMCs, taken after low-dose radiotherapy plus immunotherapy. The CDR3 spells CASSRTSLTYEQYF. The CDR3, as DNA: TGCGCCAGCAGCCGGACTAGCTTGACCTACGAGCAGTACTTC.